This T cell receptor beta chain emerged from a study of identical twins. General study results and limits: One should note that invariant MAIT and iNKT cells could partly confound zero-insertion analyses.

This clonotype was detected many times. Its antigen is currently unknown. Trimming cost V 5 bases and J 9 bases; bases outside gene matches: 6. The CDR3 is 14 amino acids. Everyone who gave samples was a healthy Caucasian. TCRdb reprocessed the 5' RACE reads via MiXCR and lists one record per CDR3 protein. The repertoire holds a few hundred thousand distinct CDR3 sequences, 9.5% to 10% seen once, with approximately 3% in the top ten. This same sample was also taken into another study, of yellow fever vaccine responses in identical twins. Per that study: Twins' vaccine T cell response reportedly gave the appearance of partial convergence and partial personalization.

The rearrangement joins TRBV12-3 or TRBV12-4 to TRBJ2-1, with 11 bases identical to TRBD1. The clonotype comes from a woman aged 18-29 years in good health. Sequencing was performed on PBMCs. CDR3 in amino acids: CASSRGQGVGEQFF. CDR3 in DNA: TGTGCCAGCAGTCGGGGACAGGGGGTGGGTGAGCAGTTCTTC.